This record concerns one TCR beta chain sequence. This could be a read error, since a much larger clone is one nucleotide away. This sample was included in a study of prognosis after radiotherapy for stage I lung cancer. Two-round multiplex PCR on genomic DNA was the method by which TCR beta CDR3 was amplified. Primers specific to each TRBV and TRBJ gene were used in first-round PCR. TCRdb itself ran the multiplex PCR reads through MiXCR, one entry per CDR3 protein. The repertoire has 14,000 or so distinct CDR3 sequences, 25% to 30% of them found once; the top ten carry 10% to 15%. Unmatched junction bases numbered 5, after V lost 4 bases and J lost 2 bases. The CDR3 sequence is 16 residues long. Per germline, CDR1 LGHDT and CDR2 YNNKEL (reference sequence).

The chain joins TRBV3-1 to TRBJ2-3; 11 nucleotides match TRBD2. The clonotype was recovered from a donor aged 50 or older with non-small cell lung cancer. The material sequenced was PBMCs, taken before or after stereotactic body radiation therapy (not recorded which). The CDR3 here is CASSPQLAGATDTQYF. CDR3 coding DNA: TGTGCCAGCAGCCCTCAACTAGCGGGGGCCACAGATACGCAGTATTTT.